These T cell receptor beta chains were read from a single sample in a study of blood T cells in healthy people across ages. TCRdb processed the 5' RACE reads anew with MiXCR; each CDR3 protein has one entry. The top ten hold 9.4% of the sample, which has fewer than 800,000 distinct CDR3 sequences, around 25% seen once. These data also formed part of another study, on T cells of mothers and their children.

Sequenced: blood. The receptors come from a boy aged 10-17 years in good health. Each CDR3 is given with its conserved first and last residue. D genes are given only for firm matches. Some rows mark clone size as missing; the rest say once, few, many or name a class of expanded clone.

J: TRBJ2-5; V: TRBV6-1; size: .; D: TRBD2; DNA: TGTGCCAGCAGTCCGGGACTAGCGGTCGAAGAGACCCAGTACTTC; CDR3: CASSPGLAVEETQYF
J: TRBJ2-3; V: TRBV20-1; size: few; D: TRBD1; DNA: TGCAGTGCTAGAGATTCGACAGGGGTCAGGGCAGATACGCAGTATTTT; CDR3: CSARDSTGVRADTQYF
J: TRBJ1-1; V: TRBV5-1; size: .; D: .; DNA: TGCGCCAGCAGCTTGGCCTCAGGCCATTATGAAGCTTTCTTT; CDR3: CASSLASGHYEAFF
J: TRBJ2-1; V: TRBV5-6; size: .; D: TRBD1; DNA: TGTGCCAGCAGCTCGGGGACAGGCCGAAGTCACAATGAGCAGTTCTTC; CDR3: CASSSGTGRSHNEQFF
J: TRBJ1-2; V: TRBV6-2/TRBV6-3; size: few; D: .; DNA: TGTGCCAGCAGCAACCAAATCTATAACTATGGCTACACCTTC; CDR3: CASSNQIYNYGYTF
J: TRBJ2-3; V: TRBV20-1; size: .; D: .; DNA: TGCAGTGCTAGAGGGGCTAGCGCCGCAGATACGCAGTATTTT; CDR3: CSARGASAADTQYF
J: TRBJ2-1; V: TRBV10-2; size: few; D: TRBD1; DNA: TGCGCCAGCAGTGAGTCGATAACAGGGGGCAATGAGCAGTTCTTC; CDR3: CASSESITGGNEQFF
J: TRBJ2-7; V: TRBV12-3/TRBV12-4; size: .; D: TRBD2; DNA: TGTGCCAGCAGCTCCGGGGGCGGGAGGTCGGACTCCTACGAGCAGTACTTC; CDR3: CASSSGGGRSDSYEQYF
J: TRBJ2-7; V: TRBV12-3/TRBV12-4; size: .; D: TRBD2; DNA: TGTGCCAGCAGTTTAGAGAGCGGGGGGGCAGAGCAGTACTTC; CDR3: CASSLESGGAEQYF
J: TRBJ1-5; V: TRBV7-9; size: few; D: .; DNA: TGTGCCAGCAGCCCAAAGGGCTACAGGTTTAATAGCAATCAGCCCCAGCATTTT; CDR3: CASSPKGYRFNSNQPQHF
J: TRBJ2-1; V: TRBV11-2; size: few; D: .; DNA: TGTGCCAGCAGCTTAGGGGGTAGCTACCGCCTCCAGCAGTTCTTC; CDR3: CASSLGGSYRLQQFF
J: TRBJ1-6; V: TRBV7-6; size: .; D: .; DNA: TGTGCCAGCAGCCCAACAGTTAATTCACCCCTCCACTTT; CDR3: CASSPTVNSPLHF
J: TRBJ2-1; V: TRBV6-2/TRBV6-3; size: few; D: .; DNA: TGTGCCAGCAGTCTACGGAGGGCCTCCTACAATGAGCAGTTCTTC; CDR3: CASSLRRASYNEQFF
J: TRBJ1-5; V: TRBV9; size: .; D: .; DNA: TGTGCCAGCAGCGCCGATTCAGGGGCTTCCCAGCCCCAGCATTTT; CDR3: CASSADSGASQPQHF
J: TRBJ1-4; V: TRBV5-1; size: few; D: .; DNA: TGCGCCAGCAGCCGCGCGGATTCGCGGGGCGAAAAACTGTTTTTT; CDR3: CASSRADSRGEKLFF
J: TRBJ2-7; V: TRBV20-1; size: .; D: .; DNA: TGCAGTGCTAGAGCCTCGTTAGTTACCCTCCACGAGCAGTACTTC; CDR3: CSARASLVTLHEQYF
J: TRBJ2-5; V: TRBV3-1; size: few; D: .; DNA: TGTGCCAGCAGCGTAGAACCTTTCGGGACCCAGTACTTC; CDR3: CASSVEPFGTQYF
J: TRBJ2-7; V: TRBV29-1; size: .; D: .; DNA: TGCAGCGTTGCCCTAGCGGGCTCTCACAGGGGTTACGAGCAGTACTTC; CDR3: CSVALAGSHRGYEQYF
J: TRBJ2-3; V: TRBV11-3; size: .; D: .; DNA: TGTGCCAGCAGCCTTCCCACTTCTTACACAGATACGCAGTATTTT; CDR3: CASSLPTSYTDTQYF
J: TRBJ1-2; V: TRBV4-2; size: .; D: .; DNA: TGTGCCAGCAGCCAAGATGTAGGACCGAATGGCTACACCTTC; CDR3: CASSQDVGPNGYTF
J: TRBJ2-7; V: TRBV27; size: few; D: .; DNA: TGTGCCAGCGCACTTCGGGGTGCAACCTACGAGCAGTACTTC; CDR3: CASALRGATYEQYF
J: TRBJ1-1; V: TRBV29-1; size: .; D: .; DNA: TGCAGCGTTGTGCAGATCATGAACACTGAAGCTTTCTTT; CDR3: CSVVQIMNTEAFF
J: TRBJ1-4; V: TRBV20-1; size: .; D: TRBD1; DNA: TGCAGTGCTTCCAGGACAGGGGGACGAGTAACTAATGAAAAACTGTTTTTT; CDR3: CSASRTGGRVTNEKLFF
J: TRBJ2-1; V: TRBV5-1; size: many; D: TRBD2; DNA: TGCGCCAGCAGCAATCTAGCGGGCACTAATGAGCAGTTCTTC; CDR3: CASSNLAGTNEQFF
J: TRBJ2-1; V: TRBV6-6; size: few; D: .; DNA: TGTGCCAGCAGTTCTTTAGACAAGGCCCCTTACAATGAGCAGTTCTTC; CDR3: CASSSLDKAPYNEQFF
J: TRBJ2-1; V: TRBV12-3/TRBV12-4; size: few; D: .; DNA: TGTGCCAGCAGTGTAGACGGATACAATGAGCAGTTCTTC; CDR3: CASSVDGYNEQFF
J: TRBJ2-3; V: TRBV7-2; size: once; D: TRBD2; DNA: TGTGCCAGCAGCTTAGAGACGGGAGGGCCTGCAGATACGCAGTATTTT; CDR3: CASSLETGGPADTQYF
J: TRBJ2-5; V: TRBV4-1; size: .; D: .; DNA: TGCACCAGCAGCCAAGATGGGGAGACCCAGTACTTC; CDR3: CTSSQDGETQYF
J: TRBJ2-3; V: TRBV29-1; size: few; D: .; DNA: TGCAGCGTGGATCGGACAGACTCTAGCACAGATACGCAGTATTTT; CDR3: CSVDRTDSSTDTQYF
J: TRBJ1-2; V: TRBV5-1; size: .; D: .; DNA: TGCGCCAGCAGCTTGGAATTAACCTATGGCTACACCTTC; CDR3: CASSLELTYGYTF
J: TRBJ1-6; V: TRBV29-1; size: few; D: .; DNA: TGCAGCGTCAAAACGGGGGTCGCTTATAATTCACCCCTCCACTTT; CDR3: CSVKTGVAYNSPLHF
J: TRBJ2-7; V: TRBV12-3/TRBV12-4; size: .; D: .; DNA: TGTGCCTATTACGTGGCACGAGACTTCTCGAGCTACGAGCAGTACTTC; CDR3: CAYYVARDFSSYEQYF
J: TRBJ2-3; V: TRBV29-1; size: .; D: .; DNA: TGCAGCGTTGAAACTCGAAACACAGATACGCAGTATTTT; CDR3: CSVETRNTDTQYF
J: TRBJ2-3; V: TRBV12-3/TRBV12-4; size: .; D: .; DNA: TGTGCCAGCAGTTTAGCGGGGGGCCACGATACGCAGTATTTT; CDR3: CASSLAGGHDTQYF
J: TRBJ2-3; V: TRBV5-1; size: few; D: .; DNA: TGCGCCAGCAGCTTGGCCTTGGGGGGCACAGATACGCAGTATTTT; CDR3: CASSLALGGTDTQYF
J: TRBJ1-5; V: TRBV5-1; size: few; D: .; DNA: TGCGCCAGCAGCTTTGAAGGGGATCAGCCCCAGCATTTT; CDR3: CASSFEGDQPQHF
J: TRBJ1-1; V: TRBV3-1; size: few; D: .; DNA: TGTGCCAGCAGCCAAGGTCGGGGTGAAGCTTTCTTT; CDR3: CASSQGRGEAFF
J: TRBJ2-5; V: TRBV3-1; size: .; D: TRBD1; DNA: TGTGCCAGCAGCCAAGACAACAGGGGAGAGACCCAGTACTTC; CDR3: CASSQDNRGETQYF
J: TRBJ2-3; V: TRBV3-1; size: .; D: TRBD2; DNA: TGTGCCCGCAGACCTGGGGGGGCAGATACGCAGTATTTT; CDR3: CARRPGGADTQYF
J: TRBJ2-7; V: TRBV20-1; size: .; D: TRBD2; DNA: TGCAGTGCTCAGACTAGCGGAATTACCTACGAGCAGTACTTC; CDR3: CSAQTSGITYEQYF
J: TRBJ2-5; V: TRBV29-1; size: .; D: .; DNA: TGCAGCGTCACAAGTTCGGGGGACGAGACCCAGTACTTC; CDR3: CSVTSSGDETQYF
J: TRBJ1-5; V: TRBV12-3/TRBV12-4; size: few; D: TRBD1; DNA: TGTGCCAGCAGTGAACAGGGGAACTCGGGTCAGCCCCAGCATTTT; CDR3: CASSEQGNSGQPQHF
J: TRBJ2-7; V: TRBV2; size: once; D: .; DNA: TGTGCCAGCAGCCCGATCCCGGGCGAGCAGTACTTC; CDR3: CASSPIPGEQYF
J: TRBJ2-5; V: TRBV11-1; size: few; D: .; DNA: TGTGCCAGCAGCCCCCGGAGCACTGGTCAAGAGACCCAGTACTTC; CDR3: CASSPRSTGQETQYF
J: TRBJ1-2; V: TRBV6-5; size: .; D: .; DNA: TGTGCCAGCAGGGGACCGTCCTCCTATGGCTACACCTTC; CDR3: CASRGPSSYGYTF
J: TRBJ2-1; V: TRBV5-1; size: few; D: .; DNA: TGCGCCAGCAGCTTGGCCGGGTTTTGGGAGCAGTTCTTC; CDR3: CASSLAGFWEQFF
J: TRBJ1-3; V: TRBV29-1; size: .; D: .; DNA: TGCAGCGTTGGCGGATTTAGCTCTGGAAACACCATATATTTT; CDR3: CSVGGFSSGNTIYF
J: TRBJ2-2; V: TRBV7-8; size: few; D: .; DNA: TGTGCCAGCAGCTTAGGGGGACGAGAGGTCGGGGAGCTGTTTTTT; CDR3: CASSLGGREVGELFF
J: TRBJ1-1; V: TRBV20-1; size: few; D: .; DNA: TGCAGTGCTAGGCTGGGGGGCATGGTCACTGAAGCTTTCTTT; CDR3: CSARLGGMVTEAFF
J: TRBJ2-3; V: TRBV2; size: .; D: TRBD2; DNA: TGTGCCAGCAGTGATGTAGGCTTAGCGGGTGGTACAGATACGCAGTATTTT; CDR3: CASSDVGLAGGTDTQYF